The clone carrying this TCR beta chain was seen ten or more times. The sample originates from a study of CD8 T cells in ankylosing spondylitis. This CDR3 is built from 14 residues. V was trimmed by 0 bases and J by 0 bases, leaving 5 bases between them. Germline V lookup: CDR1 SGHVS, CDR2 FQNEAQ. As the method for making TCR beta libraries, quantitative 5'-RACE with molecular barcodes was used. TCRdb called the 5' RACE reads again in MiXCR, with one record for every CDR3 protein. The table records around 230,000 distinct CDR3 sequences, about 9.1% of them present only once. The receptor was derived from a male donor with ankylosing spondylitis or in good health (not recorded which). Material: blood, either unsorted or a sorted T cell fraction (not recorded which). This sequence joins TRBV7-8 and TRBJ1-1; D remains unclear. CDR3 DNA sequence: TGTGCCAGCAGCTTAGCGCTTGTGAACACTGAAGCTTTCTTT. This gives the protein CASSLALVNTEAFF.